Detailed here is one T cell receptor (beta chain). These data originate in a study of blood T cell repertoires in COVID-19. Germline V gene sequence: CDR1 LGHNT, CDR2 FRNRAP. This CDR3 has 15 residues. The trim removed 6 bases at V and 5 bases at J, leaving 10 bases unmatched. The table came from immunoSEQ multiplex PCR; TCRdb's copy has only in-frame clones and leaves some out. The sample includes approximately 210,000 clones, about nine tenths seen only once; the top ten take 7.2%. V gene TRBV12-5 combines with J gene TRBJ2-3; 8 nucleotides agree with TRBD1. The clonotype comes from a man aged 25 to 40 in a cohort exposed to, infected with or recovered from COVID-19 (not recorded which). The material sequenced was PBMCs or T cells enriched from blood (not recorded which). Here the CDR3 reads CASGLGQGALDTQYF. CDR3 in DNA: TGTGCTAGTGGCCTCGGGCAGGGGGCTTTAGATACGCAGTATTTT.